Given below is one T cell receptor beta chain in context. The source of the sample is a study of cytomegalovirus exposure and HLA in healthy donors. In the study overall: About 85 million unique TCRs from HLA-typed donors were held in an early release of data.

The PCR ran on 60 Vbeta and 13 Jbeta primers. Data came from immunoSEQ multiplex PCR; TCRdb stores just in-frame clones and leaves some out. Of some 130,000 clones in the sample, around three quarters are singletons; the top ten hold about 2.9%. The CDR3 sequence is 14 residues long. Between the trimmed V and J ends, which lost 5 bases and 7 bases, there was a span of 12 bases. CDR1 and CDR2 from the germline V gene are SGHVS and FQNEAQ. The sequence derives from a man aged 40-50 years in good health and CMV-seronegative. J is TRBJ1-6 and V is TRBV7-8; D possibly corresponds to TRBD1 (6 bases). Input material: PBMCs. The CDR3, as DNA: TGTGCCAGCAGCCAAGACAGGTCGAATTCACCCCTCCACTTT. This sequence encodes CASSQDRSNSPLHF.